This T cell receptor beta chain appears in the sequencing data of a study of cytomegalovirus exposure and HLA in healthy donors. Overall study context: An early release of data contained approximately 80 million unique TCRs, which came from HLA-typed donors. Genotyping of roughly 400 donors showed that over 80% belonged to the Caucasian-associated ancestry cluster.

In the PCR, 60 Vbeta and 13 Jbeta primers were used. Assay: immunoSEQ multiplex PCR; the TCRdb copy retains only in-frame clones and omits some. Of roughly 150,000 clones in the sample, approximately 84% were seen once. General study findings and limits: There were over 150 TCR beta chains listed as cytomegalovirus-associated. TCR beta V- and J-gene trimming was later associated with a missense DCLRE1C variant.

CDR3 size: 20 residues. Germline CDR1 is LNHDA and CDR2 is SQIVND (reference sequence). The V and J ends lost 6 bases and 6 bases, in that order; junction bases with no gene match: 20. Of note for this clone: Its antigen is as yet unknown.

Source material: PBMCs. The TCR comes from a man aged 25-40 years in good health and CMV-seropositive. V is TRBV19 and J is TRBJ2-3, with TRBD2 matching 14 bases. Here the CDR3 reads CASSLEGLAGAPPFRDTQYF. The CDR3, as DNA: TGTGCCAGTAGCCTAGAGGGACTAGCGGGAGCTCCACCTTTTCGGGATACGCAGTATTTT.